The rows below give T cell receptor beta chains drawn from one sample of a study of T cells in tumors after PD-1 blockade. Data came from immunoSEQ multiplex PCR; TCRdb stores just in-frame clones and leaves some out. The sample holds about 63,000 clones; less than 85% are singletons and the top ten take around 4.7%. The sample here was PBMCs, taken after anti-PD-1 treatment. These receptors were taken from a human donor with basal cell carcinoma. Both conserved end residues are part of each CDR3. The order of the fields is V gene, clone size, D gene, J gene, CDR3 DNA, CDR3 protein. A D gene is named only where the DNA matches it firmly. Expanded clones get a size class; other rows say once, few or many, or leave the size out.

TRBV23-1	few	-	TRBJ1-1	TGCGCCAGCAGTCAAACACCCCGAGGGCTTAACACTGAAGCTTTCTTT	CASSQTPRGLNTEAFF
TRBV9	-	TRBD1	TRBJ1-4	TGTGCCAGCAGCGTAGACGGCAGGGGGGACGAAAAACTGTTTTTT	CASSVDGRGDEKLFF
TRBV7-9	-	-	TRBJ2-7	TGTGCCAGCAGCTTTATAACCGAGCAGTACTTC	CASSFITEQYF
TRBV5-6	-	TRBD1	TRBJ2-2	TGTGCCAGCAGCCAAAAGGACAGGGTGAACACCGGGGAGCTGTTTTTT	CASSQKDRVNTGELFF
TRBV5-1	-	-	TRBJ1-2	TGCGCCAGCAGCTTGGAAGGGGCAAGTAACTATGGCTACACCTTC	CASSLEGASNYGYTF
TRBV5-6	-	-	TRBJ1-2	TGTGCCAGCAGTCTGGCGAGGGACGGCTACACCTTC	CASSLARDGYTF
TRBV4-1	-	-	TRBJ1-2	TGCGCCAGCAGCCAAGATTCTAACTATGGCTACACCTTC	CASSQDSNYGYTF
TRBV4-1	-	-	TRBJ1-2	TGCGCCAGCAGCCAAGATACGTTTGCCTACTATGGCTACACCTTC	CASSQDTFAYYGYTF
TRBV6-5	-	-	TRBJ1-3	TGTGCCACCTCCTCTGCGGCTGGAGGAAACACCATATATTTT	CATSSAAGGNTIYF
TRBV6-6	-	TRBD1	TRBJ1-5	TGTGCCAGCAGCCGCGACAGGGCATACAATCAGCCCCAGCATTTT	CASSRDRAYNQPQHF
TRBV19	-	-	TRBJ2-7	TGTGCCAGTAGTACCACAGGGAGCTCCTACGAGCAGTACTTC	CASSTTGSSYEQYF
TRBV4-1	-	-	TRBJ1-3	TGCGCCAGCAGCCAAGAATTCTCCAGGGGCTCTGGAAACACCATATATTTT	CASSQEFSRGSGNTIYF
TRBV7-9	-	TRBD1	TRBJ1-1	TGTGCCAGCAGCTTAGGACAGGGCAGCACTGAAGCTTTCTTT	CASSLGQGSTEAFF
TRBV19	-	TRBD2	TRBJ2-5	TGTGCCAGTAGACCTCTAGCGGGGGGCCTCCCTCAGACCCAGTACTTC	CASRPLAGGLPQTQYF
TRBV30	-	-	TRBJ1-1	TGTGCCTGGAGGGGACAAGGCACTGAAGCTTTCTTT	CAWRGQGTEAFF
TRBV5-6	-	-	TRBJ2-4	TGTGCCAGCAGCTTGGCCGTGGAAAACATTCAGTACTTC	CASSLAVENIQYF
TRBV4-1	once	TRBD1	TRBJ1-2	TGCGCCAGCAGCCAAGGACAGGGGTTCGGCTACACCTTC	CASSQGQGFGYTF
TRBV19	few	TRBD1	TRBJ2-3	TGTGCCAGTAGTATCCGGGACAGGGGCACAGATACGCAGTATTTT	CASSIRDRGTDTQYF
TRBV9	-	TRBD2	TRBJ2-3	TGTGCCAGCAGCGGCCTGACTAGCGGATATCCCAGAGATACGCAGTATTTT	CASSGLTSGYPRDTQYF
TRBV5-1	-	-	TRBJ2-5	TGCGCCAGCAGCTTGGCCTCCGGGGGCCCCTTCCAAGAGACCCAGTACTTC	CASSLASGGPFQETQYF
TRBV29-1	-	-	TRBJ1-2	TGCAGCGTTGCTGTGCTTTATGGCTACACCTTC	CSVAVLYGYTF
TRBV6-5	-	-	TRBJ1-5	TGTGCCAGCACGGGAAGGTTCAACCAAGGTCAGCCCCAGCATTTT	CASTGRFNQGQPQHF
TRBV6-4	-	-	TRBJ2-7	TGTGCCAGCAGCGTAGAGGGGGACCCCACCTACGAGCAGTACTTC	CASSVEGDPTYEQYF
TRBV27	-	-	TRBJ1-4	TGTGCCAGCAGTCTATCACCGGACAGCCTAAATGACGAAAAACTGTTTTTT	CASSLSPDSLNDEKLFF
TRBV5-6	once	TRBD2	TRBJ2-1	TGTGCCAGCAGCTTGGATTACGGGACTACCTCCAATGAGCAGTTCTTC	CASSLDYGTTSNEQFF